This T cell receptor beta chain was identified in a study of blood T cell repertoires in COVID-19. Germline CDR1 and CDR2: DFQATT and SNEGSKA (reference sequence). V lost 3 bases and J 7 bases, leaving 13 bases between the germline ends. The CDR3 is made up of 14 amino acids. Participants spanned ages about 18 to 100 years and resided in 20 to 30 US areas. Cohort 3 recovered donors had two negative PCRs, clearance, or symptom resolution. TCRdb keeps only in-frame clones here, not all; method: immunoSEQ multiplex PCR. In the table there are more than 450,000 clones, around 87% of which are singletons. The sequenced sample consisted of PBMCs or T cells enriched from blood (not recorded which). This TCR was sampled from a woman aged 18-29 years who had recovered from COVID-19. The rearrangement uses TRBV20-1 and TRBJ1-6, with D unclear. CDR3 bases: TGCAGTGCTAGTAGTGACTTACTGAATTCACCCCTCCACTTT. Translation gives CSASSDLLNSPLHF.